The T cell receptor beta chain described here comes from a study of T cells in Graves' hyperthyroidism and ophthalmopathy. Overall study: Peripheral blood specimens were obtained at initial diagnosis, prior to any treatment. Study findings and constraints: It was a median approximately 6.9 months before onset that the model predicted ophthalmopathy.

Trimming removed 3 bases from V and 4 bases from J, with 11 bases in between. Germline assignment: CDR1 SEHNR and CDR2 FQNEAQ (reference sequence). The CDR3 is made up of 14 amino acids. Subjects with ophthalmopathy showed a Clinical Activity Score no lower than 3, a NOSPECS grade no lower than 4, and a duration shorter than 3 months. Exclusion of patients followed from uncontrolled infection, other autoimmune disease, pregnancy or lactation. Researchers amplified the TCR beta CDR3 regions from RNA transcripts. Carried out on the TCR CDR3, a first-round RT-PCR used the HTBI primer set. TCRdb re-called the multiplex PCR reads with MiXCR, one entry per CDR3 protein. The data show about 270,000 distinct CDR3 sequences, roughly 20% seen once. Only a few counts were recorded for this clonotype. The target antigen is unknown.

This receptor was identified in a man aged 30-40 years with Graves' ophthalmopathy. What was sequenced was blood. The V gene is TRBV7-9, the J gene TRBJ2-3; D is possibly TRBD1 (6 bases). CDR3 protein: CASSFQGNSDTQYF. In DNA form, the CDR3 reads TGTGCCAGCAGCTTCCAGGGGAATTCAGATACGCAGTATTTT.